This T cell receptor (beta chain) was found in a study of beta chain features in type 1 diabetes. General observations from the study: In comparison with healthy donors, patients had naive, central memory and Treg TCRB repertoires that appeared more similar. People with Type 1 diabetes carried modestly yet significantly shorter TCRB CDR3s in all four CD4+ subsets. When cDNA is sequenced, cells with high TCR expression could be over-represented.

Germline loops: CDR1 SNHLY, CDR2 FYNNEI. The CDR3 has 12 amino acids. V was clipped by 7 bases and J by 7 bases, with 11 bases between them. This clone was found a few times. Its matching antigen is unknown. Of the isolated RNA, all was reverse transcribed, and so the sequenced material was expressed TCRB transcripts. Using immunoSEQ multiplex PCR, the repertoire was profiled, and TCRdb retains in-frame clones only, with some absent. The table lists about 340,000 clones, approximately 15% of them singletons. Sequencing input: naive CD4+ T cells from blood. The chain combines TRBV2 with TRBJ1-5, with D perhaps TRBD1 (5 bases). The TCR originated in a woman aged 18-35 years with type 1 diabetes. The CDR3 loop is CASNLRGQPQHF. The CDR3 nucleotides are TGTGCCAGCAACCTCCGGGGGCAGCCCCAGCATTTT.